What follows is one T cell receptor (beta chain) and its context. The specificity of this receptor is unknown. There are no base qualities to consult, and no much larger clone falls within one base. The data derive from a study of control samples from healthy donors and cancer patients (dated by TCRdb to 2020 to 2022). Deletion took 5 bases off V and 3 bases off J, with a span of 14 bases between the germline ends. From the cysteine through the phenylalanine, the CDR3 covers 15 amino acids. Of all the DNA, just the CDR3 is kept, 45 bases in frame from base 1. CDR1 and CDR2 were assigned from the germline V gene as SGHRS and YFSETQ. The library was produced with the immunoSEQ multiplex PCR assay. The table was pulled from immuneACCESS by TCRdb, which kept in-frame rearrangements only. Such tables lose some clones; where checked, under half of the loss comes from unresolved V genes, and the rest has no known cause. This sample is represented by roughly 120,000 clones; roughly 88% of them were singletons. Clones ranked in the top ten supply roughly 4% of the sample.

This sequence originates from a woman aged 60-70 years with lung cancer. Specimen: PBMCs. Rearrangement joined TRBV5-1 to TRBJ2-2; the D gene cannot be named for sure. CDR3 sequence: CASRGGFRDTGELFF. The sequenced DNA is TGCGCCAGCAGGGGTGGATTTAGGGACACCGGGGAGCTGTTTTTT.